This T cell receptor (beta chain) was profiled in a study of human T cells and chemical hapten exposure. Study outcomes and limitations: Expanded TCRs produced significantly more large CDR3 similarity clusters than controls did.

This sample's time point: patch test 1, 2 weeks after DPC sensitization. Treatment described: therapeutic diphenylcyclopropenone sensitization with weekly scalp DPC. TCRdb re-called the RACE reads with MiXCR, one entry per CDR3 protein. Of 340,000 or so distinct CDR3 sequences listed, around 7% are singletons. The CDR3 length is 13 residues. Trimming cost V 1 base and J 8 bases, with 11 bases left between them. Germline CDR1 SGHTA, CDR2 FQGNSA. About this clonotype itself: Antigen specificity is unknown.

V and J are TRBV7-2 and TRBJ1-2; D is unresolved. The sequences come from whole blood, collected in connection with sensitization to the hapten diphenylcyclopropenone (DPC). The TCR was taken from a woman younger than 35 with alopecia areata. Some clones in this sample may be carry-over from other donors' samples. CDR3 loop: CASSLERRQGYTF. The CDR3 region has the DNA TGTGCCAGCAGCTTAGAGCGACGGCAAGGCTACACCTTC.